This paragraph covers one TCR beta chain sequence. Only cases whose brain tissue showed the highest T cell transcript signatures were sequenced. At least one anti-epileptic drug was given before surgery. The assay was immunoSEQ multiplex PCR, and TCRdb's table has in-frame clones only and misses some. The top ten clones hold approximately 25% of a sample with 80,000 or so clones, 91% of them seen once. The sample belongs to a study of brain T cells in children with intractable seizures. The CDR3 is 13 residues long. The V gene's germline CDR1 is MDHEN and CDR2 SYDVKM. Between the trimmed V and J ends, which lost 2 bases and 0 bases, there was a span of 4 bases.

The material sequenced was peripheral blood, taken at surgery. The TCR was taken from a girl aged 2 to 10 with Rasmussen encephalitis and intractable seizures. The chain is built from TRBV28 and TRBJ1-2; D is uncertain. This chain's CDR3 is CASSLLTNYGYTF. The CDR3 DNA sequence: TGTGCCAGCAGTTTACTCACTAACTATGGCTACACCTTC.